This is a list of T cell receptor beta chains from one sample in a study of technical replicates of blood from a handful of donors. Here immunoSEQ multiplex PCR was the method, and the copy in TCRdb shows in-frame clones only, minus some. Altogether tens of thousands of clones are present, roughly 93% being singletons, with the ten largest covering about 0.37%. The specimen sequenced was T cells isolated from PBMCs. These receptors all stem from a human donor in good health. CDR3s include the opening cysteine and the closing phenylalanine or tryptophan. D genes are given only for firm matches. The listing skips clone size in some rows; elsewhere it reads once, few, many or a size class.

j_call d_call v_call clone_size cdr3_nt cdr3_aa
TRBJ1-5 . TRBV4-2 once TGTGCCAGCAGCCATGGGAGGGAGTATGAGCCCCAGCATTTT CASSHGREYEPQHF
TRBJ1-5 . TRBV11-3 . TGTGCCAGCAGCTTAGGCGGTCAGCCCCAGCATTTT CASSLGGQPQHF
TRBJ2-2 TRBD1 TRBV6-5 . TGTGCCAGCAGGCCTCAGGGGGCAGGGGGGGAGCTGTTTTTT CASRPQGAGGELFF
TRBJ2-7 . TRBV19 . TGTGCCAGTAGTATTGGGGCGGGGACGCGTGAGCAGTACTTC CASSIGAGTREQYF
TRBJ1-2 . TRBV11-1 . TGTGCCAGCAGCTTAAATGGACAGAACTATGGCTACACCTTC CASSLNGQNYGYTF
TRBJ1-2 TRBD1 TRBV15 once TGTGCCACCAGCAGAGAACGGGACAGCTATGGCTACACCTTC CATSRERDSYGYTF
TRBJ1-1 . TRBV19 . TGTGCCAGTAGTATAGATCTCACTGAAGCTTTCTTT CASSIDLTEAFF
TRBJ2-1 TRBD2 TRBV7-9 . TGTGCCAGCAGCTCCCCTAGCGGGAGATTTGGTGAGCAGTTCTTC CASSSPSGRFGEQFF
TRBJ2-3 TRBD2 TRBV11-2 . TGTGCCAGCAGCTTAGGGCGGACTAGCAAACTCTATCAGTATTTT CASSLGRTSKLYQYF
TRBJ2-3 . TRBV29-1 . TGCAGTCCTCGGATAGCCGACAGGGAGGCGCCAGATACGCAGTATTTT CSPRIADREAPDTQYF
TRBJ2-1 TRBD2 TRBV4-3 . TGCGCCAGCAGCCCAGGGACTAGCGGGAGGGACCTGGCCTACAATGAGCAGTTCTTC CASSPGTSGRDLAYNEQFF
TRBJ2-1 TRBD2 TRBV27 . TGTGCCAGCAGTTTAGTTACTAGCGGGACCAATACCTACAATGAGCAGTTCTTC CASSLVTSGTNTYNEQFF
TRBJ2-7 . TRBV4-1 . TGCGCCAGCAGCCAAGGGAGGGGACGGGAGCAGTACTTC CASSQGRGREQYF
TRBJ2-3 TRBD1 TRBV10-3 once TGTGCCATCAGTTTCCCGGGACAGGAACCGACAGATACGCAGTATTTT CAISFPGQEPTDTQYF
TRBJ2-1 TRBD2 TRBV7-8 . TGTGCCAGCAGCTTAGTCGGGACTAGCGGTAATGAGCAGTTCTTC CASSLVGTSGNEQFF
TRBJ2-1 . TRBV4-3 . TGCGCCAGCAGCCAAGATCAGGACAGAGTCAATGAGCAGTTCTTC CASSQDQDRVNEQFF
TRBJ1-2 TRBD1 TRBV19 . TGTGCCAGTAGTCTGAGGGACAGGGAAGATGGCTACACCTTC CASSLRDREDGYTF
TRBJ2-3 . TRBV6-1 . TGTGCCAGCAGTGATTGGTCAGTGGATACGCAGTATTTT CASSDWSVDTQYF
TRBJ2-2 TRBD2 TRBV4-3 . TGCGCCAGCAGCCTGGGACTAGCGGGAGAGGTTTTAAGCGGGGAGCTGTTTTTT CASSLGLAGEVLSGELFF
TRBJ1-1 TRBD1 TRBV4-1 . TGCGCCAGCAGCCAATCAACGGGGGGACAGGGGATGAACACTGAAGCTTTCTTT CASSQSTGGQGMNTEAFF
TRBJ1-1 TRBD1 TRBV28 . TGTGCCAGCAGTCCCTGGACAGGGAACACTGAAGCTTTCTTT CASSPWTGNTEAFF
TRBJ2-7 TRBD1 TRBV5-1 . TGCGCCAGCAGTCCTGGGATCACAGGGGGCTACGAGCAGTACTTC CASSPGITGGYEQYF
TRBJ2-7 . TRBV11-1 . TGTGCCAGCAGCTTAGTTGGAGGCTACGAGCAGTACTTC CASSLVGGYEQYF
TRBJ1-3 TRBD1 TRBV19 . TGTGCCAGCGGGGACAGGGGGCGCTTAGGCTCTGGAAACACCATATATTTT CASGDRGRLGSGNTIYF
TRBJ2-3 TRBD1 TRBV5-1 . TGCGCCAGCAGCTACCGGGACAGAACCACAGATACGCAGTATTTT CASSYRDRTTDTQYF
TRBJ2-1 TRBD2 TRBV27 . TGTGCCACCTCGCCTAGCGGGCGATACAATGAGCAGTTCTTC CATSPSGRYNEQFF
TRBJ2-1 . TRBV6-5 . TGTGCCAGCAGAGGAGAAAGGTACAATGAGCAGTTCTTC CASRGERYNEQFF
TRBJ2-1 . TRBV6-1 . TGTGCCAGCAGAGACGGGAGCTACAATGAGCAGTTCTTC CASRDGSYNEQFF
TRBJ2-3 . TRBV2 . TGTGCCAGCAGCCGACTAGCCAGGGGCGATACGCAGTATTTT CASSRLARGDTQYF
TRBJ1-4 . TRBV4-2 . TGTGCCAGCAGCCGCGACAGCCTTGCAACTAATGAAAAACTGTTTTTT CASSRDSLATNEKLFF
TRBJ1-1 . TRBV30 few TGTGCCTGGAGGTGGGGGGCTGAAGCTTTCTTT CAWRWGAEAFF
TRBJ2-7 TRBD1 TRBV19 . TGTGCCAGTAGTGGCTTGGGACAGGGTACTTACGAGCAGTACTTC CASSGLGQGTYEQYF
TRBJ1-1 . TRBV27 . TGTGCCAGCAGTTTAAACGAGGACAGGAACACTGAAGCTTTCTTT CASSLNEDRNTEAFF
TRBJ1-5 . TRBV28 . TGTGCCAGCAGGAGCAGCAATCAGCCCCAGCATTTT CASRSSNQPQHF
TRBJ2-7 . TRBV27 . TGTGCCAGCAGTTTAGGAGGCTCCTACGAGCAGTACTTC CASSLGGSYEQYF
TRBJ1-1 TRBD1 TRBV30 . TGTGCCACGTCGGGACAGGTGAACACTGAAGCTTTCTTT CATSGQVNTEAFF
TRBJ2-7 . TRBV25-1 once TGTGCCAGCAGTGACCCAGGGGCGTACGAGCAGTACTTC CASSDPGAYEQYF
TRBJ2-1 TRBD2 TRBV11-2 . TGTGCCAGCAGCTTAATACTAGCGGGAGCCAATGAGCAGTTCTTC CASSLILAGANEQFF
TRBJ2-5 . TRBV9 . TGTGCCAGCAGCATACAGGTGGATGGGACCCAGTACTTC CASSIQVDGTQYF
TRBJ2-2 . TRBV9 . TGTGCCAGCAGCGTAGCGACTGACACCGGGGAGCTGTTTTTT CASSVATDTGELFF
TRBJ2-3 TRBD1 TRBV6-6 . TGTGCCAGCAGATGGGACAGCGATAACACAGATACGCAGTATTTT CASRWDSDNTDTQYF
TRBJ1-2 . TRBV7-9 . TGTGCCAGCAGCCAAAGTCCGGGACACCTATTCTATGGCTACACCTTC CASSQSPGHLFYGYTF
TRBJ1-3 TRBD1 TRBV13 . TGTGCCAGCAGCCTCCGGGACAGACACCCCTCTGGAAACACCATATATTTT CASSLRDRHPSGNTIYF
TRBJ2-1 . TRBV27 . TGTGCCAGCAGTATCGGACCGGGGGAGCAGTTCTTC CASSIGPGEQFF
TRBJ1-1 . TRBV11-3 . TGTGCCAGCAGCTTGTTCCAGGGCTTCACCCTCATGAACACTGAAGCTTTCTTT CASSLFQGFTLMNTEAFF
TRBJ2-7 . TRBV6-1 once TGTGCCAGCAGTGAAATACCCAGCGGCCTCTACGAGCAGTACTTC CASSEIPSGLYEQYF
TRBJ2-7 TRBD1 TRBV10-2 many TGCGCCAGCGGATCCCGGGACAGAGGCCTCGAGCAGTACTTC CASGSRDRGLEQYF
TRBJ1-4 . TRBV28 . TGTGCCAGCAGTTTCGGGACACGGAATGAAAAACTGTTTTTT CASSFGTRNEKLFF
TRBJ2-6 TRBD1 TRBV4-2 . TGTGCCAGCAGCTTGGGACAGGGGGCGACTGGGGCCAACGTCCTGACTTTC CASSLGQGATGANVLTF
TRBJ1-1 . TRBV6-1 . TGTGCCAGCTTGCGGAACACTGAAGCTTTCTTT CASLRNTEAFF
TRBJ1-1 . TRBV6-5 few TGTGCCAGCAGTCCCACGTCGGGGTATAGCACTGAAGCTTTCTTT CASSPTSGYSTEAFF
TRBJ2-1 . TRBV6-6 . TGTGCCAGCAGCCCGTTCCCCCACAATGAGCAGTTCTTC CASSPFPHNEQFF
TRBJ2-3 . TRBV7-3 . TGTGCCAGCAGCTTCGTTCCGGGAGGCACAGATACGCAGTATTTT CASSFVPGGTDTQYF
TRBJ2-5 TRBD2 TRBV2 once TGTGCCAGCAGCAGCGGGAGGGGGGTAGGCAAAGAGACCCAGTACTTC CASSSGRGVGKETQYF
TRBJ2-1 TRBD2 TRBV27 once TGTGCCAGCAGCCTAGCGGGCCTCAAGTACAATGAGCAGTTCTTC CASSLAGLKYNEQFF